This T cell receptor (beta chain) was observed in a study of blood T cell repertoires in COVID-19. Study summary: Sources were T cells, B-cell-depleted T cells, or PBMCs; the material itself was cDNA or gDNA.

In the authors' workflow: Quantification of nucleated cells was approximated via reference gene primer amplification. The method was immunoSEQ multiplex PCR; TCRdb's version includes in-frame clones alone and lacks a portion of them. V and J calls and clone size come straight from that table; D and trimming were deduced from the DNA. The data contain roughly 240,000 clones, around 82% of them seen just once; the ten biggest clones take up 3.6%. Recruitment covered roughly 24 US areas and drew participants whose ages spanned roughly 18 to 89 years. Participants classified as exposed had met a COVID-19 case within 2 weeks before study entry. Material for sequencing was PBMCs or T cells enriched from blood (not recorded which). This sequence originates from a middle-aged woman who had been exposed to COVID-19.

The chain's CDR3 is CASSLSQRNTEAFF. Written as DNA, the CDR3 is TGTGCCAGCAGTTTATCACAGAGGAACACTGAAGCTTTCTTT. This chain connects TRBV28 to TRBJ1-1; D is uncertain. The CDR3 sequence is 14 residues long. The V gene's germline CDR1 is MDHEN and CDR2 SYDVKM. V lost 1 base, J lost 1 base, and 7 bases lay in between.